This TCR beta chain was profiled in a study of cytomegalovirus exposure and HLA in healthy donors. Profiled with immunoSEQ multiplex PCR; TCRdb holds only in-frame clones, not every one. The sample has 160,000 or so clones; roughly 91% are singletons. In its sample, this clone was seen once. These donors were members of the approximately 120-subject validation cohort, a group separate from the approximately 640-subject first cohort. V lost 0 bases, J lost 3 bases, and 3 bases stayed unmatched. The length of the CDR3 is 16 residues. CDR1 and CDR2 from the germline V gene are MNHEY and SMNVEV (reference sequence).

The TCR comes from a man younger than 35 in good health and CMV-seronegative. The specimen was PBMCs. V and J are TRBV27 and TRBJ2-2; 8 bases line up with TRBD2. The CDR3: CASSLSLAGYTGELFF. CDR3 in DNA: TGTGCCAGCAGTTTATCCCTAGCGGGTTACACCGGGGAGCTGTTTTTT.